These 19 T cell receptor beta chains came from one sample sequenced in a study of identical twins (TCRdb year 2016). Receptors were amplified or captured by 5' RACE. Instrument on record: Illumina HiSeq 2000. TCRdb reprocessed the public reads (quality trimming at Q25 with fastp, clone calling with MiXCR) and kept in-frame beta chains. Identical CDR3 protein sequences are pooled into one entry, listed with their most common genes and DNA. The table for this sample lists around 160,000 distinct CDR3 sequences; 3% to 4% of them were counted only once. The ten largest clones represent approximately 7.6% of the sample. Sequenced input: memory T cells sorted from blood. The cell subset or site label here, explained by the study, means: CD45RO+ enriched T cells. The receptors shown here come from a man aged 18 to 29 in good health.

The table lists this clonotype with many counts. V usage is TRBV9 and J usage is TRBJ2-7; 7 bases align to TRBD1. Germline loops: CDR1 SGDLS, CDR2 YYNGEE. This CDR3 contains 15 residues. Germline trimming cut 0 bases from V and 3 bases from J; bases unmatched to any gene: 6. For the CDR3, the DNA is TGTGCCAGCAGCGTAGATCGAGGGGGCGGCTACGAGCAGTACTTC. Its translation is CASSVDRGGGYEQYF.

This clonotype occurred many times. This sequence joins TRBV27 and TRBJ2-1, with 13 bases fitting TRBD2. The CDR3 contains 18 residues. V was pared by 6 bases and J by 5 bases, with 13 bases of the junction left unmatched. The germline gives CDR1 MNHEY, CDR2 SMNVEV (reference sequence). CDR3 in DNA: TGTGCCAGCAGGCCAGCCCCACTAGCGGGAGGGCCAGACAATGAGCAGTTCTTC. It encodes CASRPAPLAGGPDNEQFF.

Many counts were recorded for this clonotype. The J gene is TRBJ2-3, the V gene TRBV20-1; D call uncertain. Germline CDR1 is DFQATT and CDR2 is SNEGSKA (reference sequence). This CDR3 contains 13 residues. V was trimmed by 3 bases and J by 4 bases, leaving 11 bases between them. The CDR3 protein is CSARAATADTQYF. In DNA form, the CDR3 reads TGCAGTGCTAGGGCCGCTACGGCAGATACGCAGTATTTT.

This clonotype was detected ten times or more. The J gene is TRBJ2-3, the V gene TRBV5-1, with D possibly matching TRBD1 (5 bases). The germline V gene has CDR1 SGHRS and CDR2 YFSETQ. Trimming removed 5 bases at V and 5 bases at J, with 18 bases between. The CDR3 is 15 amino acids. The CDR3 loop is CASSQMGQSRDTQYF. CDR3 DNA: TGCGCCAGCAGTCAAATGGGGCAGAGCCGAGATACGCAGTATTTT.

This clonotype was seen ten or more times. V and J are TRBV5-1 and TRBJ1-4; 9 bases agree with TRBD1. The V segment lost 4 bases and the J segment 6 bases; nucleotides outside the gene matches: 4. This CDR3 has 14 amino acids. CDR1 is SGHRS and CDR2 is YFSETQ in the germline V gene. In DNA form, the CDR3 reads TGCGCCAGCAGCCAACAGGGGGCGCATGAAAAACTGTTTTTT. Translation: CASSQQGAHEKLFF.

The chain is built from TRBV7-9 and TRBJ2-1; D gene uncertain. CDR1 is SEHNR, CDR2 FQNEAQ, per germline (reference sequence). The CDR3 is 16 residues long. Trimming left V 5 bases short and J 0 bases short, with 14 bases between. In DNA form, the CDR3 reads TGTGCCAGCAGCCATTATGGCGCTAGCTCCTACAATGAGCAGTTCTTC. Translated, it gives CASSHYGASSYNEQFF. The full variable domain, with the rest looked up from reference TRBV7-9 and TRBJ2-1, is DTGVSQNPRHKITKRGQNVTFRCDPISEHNRLYWYRQTLGQGPEFLTYFQNEAQLEKSRLLSDRFSAERPKGSFSTLEIQRTEQGDSAMYLCASSHYGASSYNEQFFGPGTRLTVL.

This clonotype was detected ten times or more. The rearrangement joins TRBV5-1 to TRBJ1-1; 9 bases fit TRBD1. Unmatched junction bases numbered 3, after V lost 4 bases and J lost 5 bases. Germline CDR1 is SGHRS and CDR2 is YFSETQ. The CDR3 is made up of 13 amino acids. The CDR3 DNA reads TGCGCCAGCAGCCCCGGACAGGGGACTGAAGCTTTCTTT. Translating gives CASSPGQGTEAFF. The full variable domain, its missing parts supplied by reference TRBV5-1 and TRBJ1-1, is KAGVTQTPRYLIKTRGQQVTLSCSPISGHRSVSWYQQTPGQGLQFLFEYFSETQRNKGNFPGRFSGRQFSNSRSEMNVSTLELGDSALYLCASSPGQGTEAFFGQGTRLTVV.

This clonotype was seen more than once but under ten times. The chain links TRBV4-1 to TRBJ2-7; 7 bases match TRBD2. After removal of 3 bases from V and 3 bases from J, the junction contained 11 bases not matched to a gene. Per the germline V gene, CDR1 is MGHRA and CDR2 is YSYEKL. This CDR3 region has 16 residues. CDR3 in amino acids: CASSQPTRGGDYEQYF. The DNA for the CDR3 is TGCGCCAGCAGCCAGCCCACCCGGGGAGGGGACTACGAGCAGTACTTC.

This clonotype was seen a handful of times. The chain is built from TRBV3-1 and TRBJ2-2; a possible D gene is TRBD2 (6 bases). This CDR3 has 16 residues. The V end lost 1 base, the J end lost 7 bases, and 16 bases lay between the germline ends. Per the germline V gene, CDR1 is LGHDT and CDR2 is YNNKEL (reference sequence). CDR3 sequence: CASSQVSLGGVGELFF. The CDR3 DNA sequence: TGTGCCAGCAGCCAAGTATCTCTAGGAGGGGTCGGGGAGCTGTTTTTT.

This clonotype has at least ten counts. This chain joins TRBV10-3 and TRBJ2-5; D is possibly TRBD2 (6 bases). Germline V lookup: CDR1 ENHRY, CDR2 SYGVKD. The CDR3 covers 14 residues. The V end was cut by 5 bases, the J end by 5 bases, with 15 bases between. CDR3 region: CAISRGGTAETQYF. The CDR3 coding sequence is TGTGCCATCAGTCGCGGCGGGACGGCGGAGACCCAGTACTTC.

In its sample, this clonotype was seen many times. J is TRBJ2-7 and V is TRBV2; D may correspond to TRBD1 or TRBD2 (5 bases each). In germline, CDR1 is SNHLY, CDR2 FYNNEI. This CDR3 spans 12 amino acids. V was clipped by 7 bases and J by 5 bases, with 12 bases between them. CDR3 nucleotides: TGTGCCAGCAACAAGGGACGGCACGAGCAGTACGTC. Translated: CASNKGRHEQYV.

In its sample, this clonotype was seen many times. The J gene is TRBJ1-2, the V gene TRBV6-1; D is uncertain. Trimming cost V 6 bases and J 4 bases, with 15 bases left between them. The germline gives CDR1 MNHNS, CDR2 SASEGT. The CDR3 totals 14 residues. CDR3 sequence (DNA): TGTGCCAGCAGGTCAGGTCGTAGGGTCTATGGCTACACCTTC. It specifies CASRSGRRVYGYTF.

In this sample, this clonotype turned up many times. This rearrangement joins TRBV12-3 or TRBV12-4 to TRBJ2-7; 10 nucleotides align to TRBD2. CDR3 length equals 15 residues. Germline trimming cut 6 bases from V and 3 bases from J; bases unmatched to any gene: 8. The CDR3 DNA reads as TGTGCCAGCAGGCCCTTGGGGACTAGCGACTACGAGCAGTACTTC. It is translated as CASRPLGTSDYEQYF.

This clonotype was observed at least ten times. The V and J genes are TRBV10-3 and TRBJ1-1; a possible D gene is TRBD1 (6 bases). Germline V gives CDR1 ENHRY, CDR2 SYGVKD. Trimming removed 10 bases from V and 3 bases from J, with 18 bases in between. The CDR3 length is 14 residues. In DNA, the CDR3 is TGTGCCACCAAGGCGGGGGCTCGGGACACTGAAGCTTTCTTT. This gives the protein CATKAGARDTEAFF.

This clonotype was observed at least ten times. This sequence joins TRBV28 and TRBJ2-6; D is perhaps TRBD2 (6 bases). The germline gives CDR1 MDHEN, CDR2 SYDVKM. The germline V and J ends were trimmed by 4 bases and 2 bases, with 6 bases remaining between them. CDR3 length: 14 amino acids. This CDR3 is CASSWGAGANVLTF. The CDR3 nucleotides read TGTGCCAGCAGTTGGGGGGCTGGGGCCAACGTCCTGACTTTC. The full variable domain, its missing parts supplied by reference TRBV28 and TRBJ2-6, is DVKVTQSSRYLVKRTGEKVFLECVQDMDHENMFWYRQDPGLGLRLIYFSYDVKMKEKGDIPEGYSVSREKKERFSLILESASTNQTSMYLCASSWGAGANVLTFGAGSRLTVL.

Many counts were recorded for this clonotype. The chain recombines TRBV12-3 or TRBV12-4 with TRBJ1-5, with D perhaps matching TRBD1 (6 bases). V was pared by 2 bases and J by 2 bases, with 10 bases between. The CDR3 loop spans 15 amino acids. CDR3 residues: CASSLNSGGNQPQHF. Written as DNA, the CDR3 is TGTGCCAGCAGTTTAAATTCAGGGGGCAATCAGCCCCAGCATTTT.

In its sample, this clonotype was seen many times. The chain links TRBV6-5 to TRBJ1-6; D is undetermined. The germline gives CDR1 MNHEY, CDR2 SVGAGI. The V end lost 2 bases, the J end lost 0 bases, and 8 bases lay between the germline ends. The CDR3 has 16 residues. CDR3 sequence (DNA): TGTGCCAGCAGTTACCGGGCCCACTCCTATAATTCACCCCTCCACTTT. Translated, it gives CASSYRAHSYNSPLHF.

This clonotype was seen ten or more times. This chain uses TRBV4-2 with TRBJ2-3; no clear D gene. Trimming shortened V by 0 bases and J by 2 bases, and 12 bases separated the two germline ends. Germline loops: CDR1 LGHNA, CDR2 YNFKEQ. The CDR3 is made up of 16 amino acids. CDR3 sequence reads: CASSQDLVGSTDTQYF. The CDR3 bases are TGTGCCAGCAGCCAAGATCTGGTGGGGTCCACAGATACGCAGTATTTT.

There are many counts of this clonotype. The chain combines TRBV15 with TRBJ2-1, with 9 bases matching TRBD1. Germline CDR1 LNHNV, CDR2 YYDKDF (reference sequence). This CDR3 has 18 amino acids. V lost 0 bases and J lost 6; bases outside the gene matches: 12. The CDR3 loop reads CATSRDYTGGAMGNEQFF. The CDR3 nucleotides read TGTGCCACCAGCAGAGACTACACAGGGGGCGCGATGGGCAATGAGCAGTTCTTC.